The present entry profiles one T cell receptor beta chain with its context. This record comes from a study of PD-L1 blockade in urothelial cancer. Study-level background: Samples of blood were analyzed 3 weeks (second dose) and 6 weeks after treatment start. Each blood sample yielded a median of about 150,000 T cells.

Time point described: pretreatment peripheral blood. Added to each PCR by spiking were synthetic TCR analog templates. This table comes from immunoSEQ multiplex PCR, and its TCRdb copy is limited to in-frame clones, with some not included. Here the sample spans about 130,000 clones, about four fifths being singletons. Trimming stripped 2 bases from V and 1 base from J, with 14 bases between. The CDR3 consists of 17 residues. Germline CDR1 reads MNHEY; CDR2 reads SMNVEV (reference sequence). The specimen was PBMCs, collected around atezolizumab (anti-PD-L1) treatment. The J gene is TRBJ2-2, the V gene TRBV27, with D unclear. The receptor comes from a man in his forties or fifties with urothelial cancer. Written as DNA, the CDR3 is TGTGCCAGCAGTTTAATTAATCGAGGAAGGAACACCGGGGAGCTGTTTTTT. It is translated as CASSLINRGRNTGELFF.